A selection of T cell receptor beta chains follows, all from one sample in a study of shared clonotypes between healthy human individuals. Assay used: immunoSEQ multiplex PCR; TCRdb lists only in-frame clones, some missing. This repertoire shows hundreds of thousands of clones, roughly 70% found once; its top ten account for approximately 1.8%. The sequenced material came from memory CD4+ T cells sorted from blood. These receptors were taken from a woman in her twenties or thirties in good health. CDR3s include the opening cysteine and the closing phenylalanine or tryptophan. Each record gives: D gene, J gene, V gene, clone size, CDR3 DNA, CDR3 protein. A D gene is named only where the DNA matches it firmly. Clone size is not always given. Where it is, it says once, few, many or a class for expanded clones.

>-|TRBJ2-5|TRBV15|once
TGTGCCACCAGCAAACACGGGCGGAGCGTTCAAGAGACCCAGTACTTC
CATSKHGRSVQETQYF
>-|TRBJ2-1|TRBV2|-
TGTGCCAGCAGTGGAGAGAACCGCAATGAGCAGTTCTTC
CASSGENRNEQFF
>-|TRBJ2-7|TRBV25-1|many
TGTGCCAGCAGTGAATACCGACAGAAATCCTACGAGCAGTACTTC
CASSEYRQKSYEQYF
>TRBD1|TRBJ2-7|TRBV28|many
TGTGCCAGCAGAAAAGGGACAGGGGGCGCCCGGCGGGAGGGCCGAAGTGAGCAGTACTTC
CASRKGTGGARREGRSEQYF
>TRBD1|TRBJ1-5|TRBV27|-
TGTGCCTCCCAGCCGAGGACAGGGGACAATCAGCCCCAGCATTTT
CASQPRTGDNQPQHF
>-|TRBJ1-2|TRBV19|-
TGTGCCAGTAGTAAAGGACGGCTCTATGGCTACACCTTC
CASSKGRLYGYTF
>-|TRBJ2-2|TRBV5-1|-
TGCGCCAGCAGGGCAGGGGAGATAACCGGGGAGCTGTTTTTT
CASRAGEITGELFF
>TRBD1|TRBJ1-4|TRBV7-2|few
TGTGCCAGCAGCTCCCGGGACAGGCGAAAACTGTTTTTT
CASSSRDRRKLFF
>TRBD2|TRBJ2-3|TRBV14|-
TGTGCCAGCAGCCAACTTAACTGGTGGTCGCGGGAGCCCACAGATACGCAGTATTTT
CASSQLNWWSREPTDTQYF
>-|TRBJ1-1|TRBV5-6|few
TGTGCCAGCAGCGGGCCAGGTTTGGACACTGAAGCTTTCTTT
CASSGPGLDTEAFF
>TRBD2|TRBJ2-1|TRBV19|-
TGTGCCAGTAGTATTCTAGCGGGGGGGAATGAGCAGTTCTTC
CASSILAGGNEQFF
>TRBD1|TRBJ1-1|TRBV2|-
TGTGCCAGCAGGGATAGGGACAGGGGGTCGACTGAAGCTTTCTTT
CASRDRDRGSTEAFF
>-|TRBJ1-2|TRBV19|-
TGTGCCAGTAGTATTATTCGGGTGCGCTACAACTATGGCTACACCTTC
CASSIIRVRYNYGYTF
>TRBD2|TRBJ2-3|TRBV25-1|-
TGTGCCAGCCTAGCGGGAGCTGGGACAGATACGCAGTATTTT
CASLAGAGTDTQYF
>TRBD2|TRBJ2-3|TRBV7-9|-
TGTGCCAGCAGCCTACAAGGACTAGCTTGGGATACGCAGTATTTT
CASSLQGLAWDTQYF
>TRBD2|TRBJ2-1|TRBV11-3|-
TGTGCCAGCAGCGCCGGGGGGGCCAATGAGCAGTTCTTC
CASSAGGANEQFF
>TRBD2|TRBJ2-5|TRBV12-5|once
TGTGCTAGTGGTTTGGTACATACTAGCGGGAGGGTAGAGACCCAGTACTTC
CASGLVHTSGRVETQYF
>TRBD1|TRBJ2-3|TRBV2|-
TGTGCCATCCGACAGGGAAGCACAGATACGCAGTATTTT
CAIRQGSTDTQYF
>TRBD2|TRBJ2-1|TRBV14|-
TGTGCCAGCAGCCAAGTGGGAGGGTCTAAGTACAATGAGCAGTTCTTC
CASSQVGGSKYNEQFF
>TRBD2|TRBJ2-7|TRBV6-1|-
TGTGCCAGCAGAGACCTGGGACTAGCGGATTACGAGCAGTACTTC
CASRDLGLADYEQYF
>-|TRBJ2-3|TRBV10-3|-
TGTGCCGCCCAGGTGGGCCCGGCCACAGATACGCAGTATTTT
CAAQVGPATDTQYF
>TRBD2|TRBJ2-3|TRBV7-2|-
TGTGCCAGCAGCTTGGCCCAACTAGCGGGGCCGCAGTATTTT
CASSLAQLAGPQYF
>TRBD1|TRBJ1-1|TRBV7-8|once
TGTGCCAGCAGCTTACTTGACAGGGACACTGAAGCTTTCTTT
CASSLLDRDTEAFF
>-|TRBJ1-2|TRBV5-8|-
TGTGCCAGCGGCATTGAGGGGGTCTATGGCTACACCTTC
CASGIEGVYGYTF